These 24 T cell receptor beta chains were all obtained from the same sample, sequenced in a study of tumor and adjacent non-tumor tissue in lung cancer. Three rounds of nested PCR, following a modified ARM-PCR protocol, produced the TCRbeta library. TCRdb re-analysed the multiplex PCR reads in MiXCR, keeping a single row per CDR3 protein. The sample includes over 100,000 distinct CDR3 sequences, roughly 80% of them seen just once. RNA was extracted from bulk tissue without any cell sorting. Source material: lung tumor tissue. The receptors stem from a woman in her fifties or sixties with non-small cell lung cancer.

Turning to this clonotype: One end of the junction is discordant with germline, which a read error may explain. The gene calls are TRBV6-5 and TRBJ1-2, with a possible D match to TRBD1 (6 bases). From germline, CDR1 is MNHEY and CDR2 SVGAGI. The CDR3 is 14 residues long. CDR3 in DNA: TGTGCCAGCAGCCGAACAACACAGGGAGATGGCCACACCTTC. Translating it yields CASSRTTQGDGHTF.

Notes on this clonotype: A junction end diverges from the germline sequence, so it may reflect a read error. V gene TRBV6-5 combines with J gene TRBJ2-3, with TRBD2 identical over 9 bases. The germline CDR1 and CDR2 sequences are MNHEY and SVGAGI. This CDR3 comprises 16 residues. The CDR3 coding sequence is TGTGCCAGCAGCTATTCCCCAGCGGGAGGCACAGATACGAAGTATTTT. This encodes CASSYSPAGGTDTKYF.

Comment on this clonotype: A much larger clone differs by one base, so this may be a read error. The chain employs TRBV4-3 and TRBJ1-2, with TRBD1 matching over 8 bases. Trimming removed 4 bases from V and 4 bases from J; junction bases left unmatched: 11. The CDR3 consists of 16 residues. CDR1 is LGHNA and CDR2 is YSLEER in the germline V gene. The CDR3 region is CASSLISDRVGYGYTF. The CDR3 DNA reads TGCGCCAGCAGCCTCATATCGGACAGGGTCGGCTATGGCTACACCTTC.

The J gene is TRBJ2-7, the V gene TRBV29-1; D not certain. Deletions cut 4 bases from V and 0 bases from J, with 16 bases between. The CDR3 spans 15 residues. Germline V lookup: CDR1 SQVTM, CDR2 ANQGSEA. The CDR3 DNA sequence: TGCAGCGTTGCGAGTTCAATTACAGACTCCTACGAGCAGTACTTC. Its translation: CSVASSITDSYEQYF.

J is TRBJ2-3 and V is TRBV7-2; D may be TRBD2 (6 bases). Germline loops: CDR1 SGHTA, CDR2 FQGNSA. Deletions cut 1 base from V and 2 bases from J, with 10 bases between. This CDR3 has 15 residues. The CDR3 nucleotides are TGTGCCAGCAGCTTAGATAGGGACTCCACAGATACGCAGTATTTT. Its translation is CASSLDRDSTDTQYF.

Notes on this clonotype: Its ends do not fully match the called genes, so a read error is possible. The rearrangement uses TRBV11-2 and TRBJ1-3, with D unclear. This CDR3 spans 14 amino acids. CDR1 SGHAT and CDR2 FQNNGV come from the germline V gene. The CDR3 bases are TGTGCCCGCAGCTTAGATCATAAAGGAAACACCATATATTTT. Translated: CARSLDHKGNTIYF.

Of note for this clonotype: The conserved phenylalanine or tryptophan is not found at the CDR3 terminus, so this likely reflects a read error. V gene TRBV14 combines with J gene TRBJ1-1, with D unclear. CDR3 size: 13 residues. The ends were cut back, 2 bases at V and 1 base at J, with 5 bases in the middle. Looked up from germline, CDR1 is SGHDN and CDR2 is FVKESK. The CDR3 loop is CASSQQRNTEAFN. The CDR3 nucleotides are TGTGCCAGCAGCCAACAGAGGAACACTGAAGCTTTCAAT.

In regard to this clonotype: The CDR3 end shows no conserved phenylalanine or tryptophan, and so a read error is likely. This chain connects TRBV20-1 to TRBJ2-3; no firm D call. CDR1 and CDR2 (germline): DFQATT, SNEGSKA (reference sequence). The CDR3 has 13 amino acids. In DNA form, the CDR3 reads TGCGGTGCTAGGAACGCAGTTCCAGATACGCAGTATTCT. Protein sequence: CGARNAVPDTQYS.

V and J are TRBV6-5 and TRBJ1-5; a possible D gene is TRBD1 (6 bases). The J call may not be correct, given that the DNA end is closer to TRBJ2-3. The CDR3 runs to 13 residues. In germline, CDR1 is MNHEY, CDR2 SVGAGI. The CDR3: CASSYAIGQPQYF. The CDR3 nucleotides are TGTGCCAGCAGTTACGCAATTGGACAGCCCCAGTATTTT.

To note about this clonotype: The junction departs from germline at one end; a sequencing error may be responsible. The V and J genes are TRBV20-1 and TRBJ2-2; D might be TRBD1 (6 bases). The length of the CDR3 is 12 residues. The V gene's germline CDR1 is DFQATT and CDR2 SNEGSKA (reference sequence). The DNA for the CDR3 is TGCAGTCTTAATGGACAGACCGGGGAGCTGTTTTTC. This gives the protein CSLNGQTGELFF.

Remarks on this clonotype: The conserved final phenylalanine or tryptophan is absent from the CDR3, which likely points to a read error. The chain is built from TRBV6-1 and TRBJ1-2, with D perhaps TRBD1 (6 bases). This CDR3 region has 15 residues. The V gene's germline CDR1 is MNHNS and CDR2 SASEGT. V was trimmed by 2 bases and J by 2 bases, leaving 12 bases between them. The CDR3 loop reads CASSECRQGNYGYTY. The CDR3 nucleotides read TGTGCCAGCAGTGAATGTCGGCAGGGGAACTATGGCTACACCTAC.

The chain couples TRBV4-3 to TRBJ2-1; 11 bases fit TRBD2. Unmatched junction bases numbered 11, after V lost 4 bases and J lost 6 bases. Per the germline V gene, CDR1 is LGHNA and CDR2 is YSLEER. CDR3 size: 17 residues. The CDR3 loop is CASSRLGQLAGANEQFF. Here the CDR3 DNA reads TGCGCCAGCAGCCGCCTGGGGCAACTAGCGGGAGCCAATGAGCAGTTCTTC.

Notes on this clonotype: This may come from a read error, since a much larger clone is one base off. The J gene is TRBJ1-2, the V gene TRBV12-3 or TRBV12-4; TRBD1 matches 8 bases. The CDR3 totals 13 residues. The CDR3 region has the DNA TGTGACAGCAGTTTGACAGGGGCCTATGGCTACACCTTC. Its protein product is CDSSLTGAYGYTF.

Comments on this clonotype: A much larger clone sits a single nucleotide away, making a read error possible. The chain carries TRBV20-1 and TRBJ1-5, with TRBD1 identical over 12 bases. Germline V gives CDR1 DFQATT, CDR2 SNEGSKA (reference sequence). The CDR3 has 15 amino acids. This chain's CDR3 is CSATGTGGISQPKHF. The CDR3 region has the DNA TGCAGTGCTACCGGGACAGGGGGCATCAGTCAGCCCAAGCATTTT.

Comment on this clonotype: A read error may explain this, as a much larger clone is one base away. The chain combines TRBV6-6 with TRBJ2-7, with D possibly TRBD2 on 7 matching bases. The CDR3 is 15 amino acids. Looked up from germline, CDR1 is MNHNY and CDR2 is SVGAGI (reference sequence). Trimming shortened V by 10 bases and J by 1 base, and 20 bases separated the two germline ends. The CDR3 region has the DNA TGTGCCAACGGGGAAAGGGGGGGAGGGTCCTACGAGCAGTACTTC. Translated: CANGERGGGSYEQYF.

In the case of this clonotype: Given the absence of the conserved phenylalanine or tryptophan at the CDR3 end, a read error is likely. The chain couples TRBV20-1 to TRBJ2-3, with D tentatively TRBD2 (7 bases). This CDR3 contains 13 residues. Per the germline V gene, CDR1 is DFQATT and CDR2 is SNEGSKA (reference sequence). CDR3: CRGGARAGNTQYY. The CDR3 bases are TGCAGGGGGGGGGCGAGAGCCGGAAATACGCAGTATTAT.

The chain has TRBV4-3 and TRBJ2-1; D may be TRBD1 or TRBD2 (5 bases each). The V and J ends lost 3 bases and 6 bases respectively, with 9 bases between them. Germline V gives CDR1 LGHNA, CDR2 YSLEER. This CDR3 has 13 amino acids. CDR3 DNA: TGCGCCAGCAGCCAGTGGGGGTGCAATGAGCAGTTCTTC. It specifies CASSQWGCNEQFF.

This clonotype was picked up many times. The J gene is TRBJ2-3, the V gene TRBV12-3 or TRBV12-4; D possibly corresponds to TRBD2 (5 bases). Trimming left V 3 bases short and J 5 bases short, with 12 bases between. This CDR3 contains 14 residues. DNA of the CDR3: TGTGCCAGCAGTTTTAACATCGGGGTAGATACGCAGTATTTT. It codes for CASSFNIGVDTQYF.

This clonotype is a singleton in its sample. Here the CDR3 omits its conserved ending phenylalanine or tryptophan, so a read error is the likely source. The genes are TRBV11-1 and TRBJ1-1; D might be TRBD1 (5 bases). In germline, CDR1 is SGHAT, CDR2 FQDESV (reference sequence). The CDR3 consists of 13 residues. The CDR3 DNA is TGTGCCAGCAGCCGGGACCGCATCACTGGAGCTTTCTAT. It yields the protein CASSRDRITGAFY.

Of note for this clonotype: A much larger clone differs by one base, so this may be a read error. This chain joins TRBV28 and TRBJ1-2, with 7 bases matching TRBD1. V shed 5 bases, J shed 8 bases, and the junction held 8 bases outside the gene matches. CDR3 length: 13 amino acids. CDR1 MDHEN and CDR2 SYDVKM come from the germline V gene. The CDR3 region is CASSVQGGEGYTF. The CDR3 nucleotides read TGTGCCAGCAGTGTTCAGGGGGGAGAAGGCTACACCTTC.

As concerns this clonotype: Here the CDR3 omits its conserved ending phenylalanine or tryptophan, so a read error is the likely source. V and J are TRBV28 and TRBJ1-1, with a tentative D call TRBD1 (5 bases). The CDR3 spans 12 residues. Germline CDR1 and CDR2: MDHEN and SYDVKM. CDR3 sequence (DNA): TGTGACAGCAGCACAAACAGGTATGAAGCTTTCGTT. Translation gives CDSSTNRYEAFV.

This chain uses TRBV19 with TRBJ1-5; no clear D. V was shortened by 5 bases and J by 4 bases, with 12 bases between the two germline ends. The germline V gene encodes CDR1 LNHDA and CDR2 SQIVND (reference sequence). The length of the CDR3 is 14 residues. The CDR3 is CASSLMIRNQPQHF. CDR3 sequence (DNA): TGTGCCAGTAGTCTCATGATCCGAAATCAGCCCCAGCATTTT.

The chain joins TRBV20-1 to TRBJ2-3; D uncertain. The V gene's germline CDR1 is DFQATT and CDR2 SNEGSKA (reference sequence). The CDR3 totals 15 residues. V dropped 4 bases and J dropped 2 bases, with 16 bases sitting between them. The CDR3 region is CSAMMASLSTDTQYF. The CDR3 bases are TGCAGTGCTATGATGGCTAGTCTATCCACAGATACGCAGTATTTT.

The sample holds a few counts of this clonotype. One end of the junction fails to match germline, which may point to a read error. J is TRBJ2-3 and V is TRBV6-5; 8 bases fit TRBD2. Germline V gives CDR1 MNHEY, CDR2 SVGAGI. The CDR3 sequence is 15 residues long. The CDR3 DNA reads TGTGCCAGTAATGTAGCGGGATCTAGCACAGATGCGCAGTATTTT. This gives the protein CASNVAGSSTDAQYF.